These 27 T cell receptor beta chains originate from one sample sequenced in a study of blood T cell repertoires in COVID-19. Assay used: immunoSEQ multiplex PCR; TCRdb lists only in-frame clones, some missing. The table has about 260,000 clones, 75% to 90% seen once. The material sequenced was peripheral blood. These receptors came from a man aged 25 to 40 with active or convalescent COVID-19.

CDR3 sequence (DNA): TGTGCCAGCAGTAATGACAGGGTGAGAGGCTACACCTTC. Protein sequence: CASSNDRVRGYTF. V is TRBV6-2 or TRBV6-3 and J is TRBJ1-2, with TRBD1 matching 7 bases. This CDR3 spans 13 amino acids. After removal of 5 bases from V and 8 bases from J, the junction contained 8 bases not matched to a gene. Germline V gene sequence: CDR1 MNHEY, CDR2 SVGEGT.

Written as DNA, the CDR3 is TGCGCCAGCAGCTTGCTAACAGGGGGCGGCGAGCAGTACTTC. Amino acids: CASSLLTGGGEQYF. The chain has TRBV5-1 and TRBJ2-7, with 9 bases that match TRBD1. The V gene's germline CDR1 is SGHRS and CDR2 YFSETQ. V shed 1 base and J 6 bases; nucleotides not matched to a gene: 5. The CDR3 has 14 residues.

The gene calls are TRBV30 and TRBJ1-4; D gene uncertain. This CDR3 comprises 12 residues. Germline V gene sequence: CDR1 GTSNPN, CDR2 SVGIG (reference sequence). V lost 0 bases and J 6 bases, leaving 5 bases between the germline ends. The CDR3 here is CAWSVSDEKLFF. CDR3 nucleotide sequence: TGTGCCTGGAGTGTATCGGATGAAAAACTGTTTTTT.

The chain recombines TRBV19 with TRBJ2-1; 9 bases align to TRBD1. The length of the CDR3 is 15 residues. Germline assignment: CDR1 LNHDA and CDR2 SQIVND (reference sequence). J was trimmed by 7 bases and V by 7 bases; bases with no gene match: 11. The CDR3 region is CASTRDREGVNEQFF. CDR3 nucleotides: TGTGCCAGTACCCGGGACAGGGAAGGGGTGAATGAGCAGTTCTTC.

The genes are TRBV6-5 and TRBJ2-1; 8 bases agree with TRBD2. The germline CDR1 and CDR2 sequences are MNHEY and SVGAGI. There are 16 residues in the CDR3. V shed 4 bases and J 6 bases; nucleotides not matched to a gene: 11. In DNA, the CDR3 is TGTGCCAGCAGTTCCTCTCCGTTCGGGGGGGCCAATGAGCAGTTCTTC. Amino acid sequence: CASSSSPFGGANEQFF.

CDR3 nucleotide sequence: TGTGCCAGCAGCTCCAGGTCCGGGACTATGAACACCGGGGAGCTGTTTTTT. Translation gives CASSSRSGTMNTGELFF. The chain combines TRBV9 with TRBJ2-2, with 7 bases that match TRBD2. This CDR3 has 17 residues. J gave up 1 base and V 4 bases, and 10 bases lay outside the gene matches. Germline lookup yields CDR1 SGDLS and CDR2 YYNGEE. The full variable domain, completed using reference TRBV9 and TRBJ2-2, is DSGVTQTPKHLITATGQRVTLRCSPRSGDLSVYWYQQSLDQGLQFLIQYYNGEERAKGNILERFSAQQFPDLHSELNLSSLELGDSALYFCASSSRSGTMNTGELFFGEGSRLTVL.

The CDR3 region is CAWTRTDRLEQYF. The CDR3 DNA reads TGTGCCTGGACCCGGACAGATAGACTCGAGCAGTACTTC. V usage is TRBV30 and J usage is TRBJ2-7; a weak D match, TRBD1 (6 bases). V shed 4 bases and J shed 6 bases, with 16 bases lying between them. This CDR3 spans 13 amino acids. Germline V gene sequence: CDR1 GTSNPN, CDR2 SVGIG (reference sequence).

The chain recombines TRBV7-2 with TRBJ2-7; D might be TRBD2 (7 bases). Germline values: CDR1 SGHTA, CDR2 FQGNSA. Between the trimmed V and J ends, which lost 4 bases and 1 base, there was a span of 14 bases. The CDR3 is made up of 15 amino acids. CDR3 in DNA: TGTGCCAGCAGCTCAGTAGGGGGGGGGTCCTACGAGCAGTACTTC. It yields the protein CASSSVGGGSYEQYF.

The J gene is TRBJ2-7, the V gene TRBV5-6; D uncertain. V lost 4 bases, J lost 3 bases, and 14 bases lay in between. Germline loops: CDR1 SGHDT, CDR2 YYEEEE. The CDR3 runs to 14 residues. DNA of the CDR3: TGTGCCAGCAGCCATGGTCTCTACGGCTACGAGCAGTACTTC. It is translated as CASSHGLYGYEQYF.

The CDR3 here is CASSRTRDLGNTIYF. The DNA of the CDR3 is TGTGCCAGCAGCCGCACCAGGGATCTGGGAAACACCATATATTTT. V and J are TRBV4-2 and TRBJ1-3; possible D gene TRBD1, 5 bases. V was cut by 4 bases and J by 4 bases, with 14 bases left in between. The CDR3 totals 15 residues. Germline CDR1 LGHNA, CDR2 YNFKEQ.

This clone has only a few counts. The V call is TRBV27, the J call TRBJ1-2; 7 bases fit TRBD1. Germline V gene sequence: CDR1 MNHEY, CDR2 SMNVEV (reference sequence). This CDR3 is built from 17 residues. The V gene end was trimmed by 5 bases and the J gene end by 2 bases; junction bases not matched to a gene: 14. CDR3 coding DNA: TGTGCCAGCAGTCTGACCAGGCCCCAGGGGGGCAACTATGGCTACACCTTC. Translation gives CASSLTRPQGGNYGYTF.

This clone has ten or more counts. The V and J genes are TRBV4-2 and TRBJ1-6, with 9 bases identical to TRBD1. This CDR3 is 16 amino acids long. Germline V gene data show CDR1 as LGHNA and CDR2 as YNFKEQ. The trim removed 0 bases at V and 8 bases at J, leaving 5 bases unmatched. The chain's CDR3 is CASSQDLGTGYSPLHF. The CDR3 nucleotides are TGTGCCAGCAGCCAAGATCTCGGGACAGGGTATTCACCCCTCCACTTT.

This clone is a singleton in its sample. The gene calls are TRBV5-4 and TRBJ2-3, with TRBD2 matching 9 bases. Germline CDR1 is SGHNT and CDR2 is YYREEE (reference sequence). This CDR3 has 15 amino acids. J was trimmed by 1 base and V by 2 bases; bases with no gene match: 2. CDR3 loop: CASSFSGGGTDTQYF. The DNA for the CDR3 is TGTGCCAGCAGCTTTAGCGGGGGAGGCACAGATACGCAGTATTTT. Full variable domain (outside the CDR3, taken from reference TRBV5-4 and TRBJ2-3): ETGVTQSPTHLIKTRGQQVTLRCSSQSGHNTVSWYQQALGQGPQFIFQYYREEENGRGNFPPRFSGLQFPNYSSELNVNALELDDSALYLCASSFSGGGTDTQYFGPGTRLTVL.

This sequence joins TRBV5-6 and TRBJ2-2; 8 positions match TRBD2. CDR3 size: 16 residues. Per germline, CDR1 SGHDT and CDR2 YYEEEE. Germline trimming cut 5 bases from V and 3 bases from J; bases unmatched to any gene: 9. The CDR3 sequence: CASSTMGTRHTGELFF. The CDR3 coding sequence is TGTGCCAGCAGTACGATGGGGACTAGACACACCGGGGAGCTGTTTTTT.

The chain employs TRBV19 and TRBJ2-3; TRBD2 aligns across 9 bases. The ends lost 7 bases at V and 6 bases at J; junction bases unmatched: 11. The length of the CDR3 is 15 residues. CDR1 is LNHDA and CDR2 is SQIVND in the germline V gene (reference sequence). CDR3 sequence: CASKWGTSTVDTQYF. CDR3 nucleotide sequence: TGTGCCAGTAAGTGGGGGACTAGCACAGTTGATACGCAGTATTTT. Filled out from reference TRBV19 and TRBJ2-3, the complete variable domain reads DGGITQSPKYLFRKEGQNVTLSCEQNLNHDAMYWYRQDPGQGLRLIYYSQIVNDFQKGDIAEGYSVSREKKESFPLTVTSAQKNPTAFYLCASKWGTSTVDTQYFGPGTRLTVL.

The chain joins TRBV6-5 to TRBJ1-5, with D hard to call. The CDR3 has 14 residues. Trimming cost V 11 bases and J 3 bases, with 17 bases left between them. CDR1 is MNHEY and CDR2 is SVGAGI in the germline V gene. This chain's CDR3 is CALLPRVHNQPQHF. The CDR3 DNA follows: TGTGCCCTACTCCCGAGGGTCCACAATCAGCCCCAGCATTTT.

The rearrangement joins TRBV5-1 to TRBJ2-5; 7 positions agree with TRBD2. CDR3 length equals 15 residues. Germline values: CDR1 SGHRS, CDR2 YFSETQ. Trimming cost V 0 bases and J 1 base; bases outside gene matches: 3. CDR3 sequence: CASSLVASGQETQYF. The CDR3 DNA reads TGCGCCAGCAGCTTGGTGGCTAGCGGCCAAGAGACCCAGTACTTC.

The J gene is TRBJ2-3, the V gene TRBV29-1, with 8 bases matching TRBD2. The CDR3 is 14 residues long. The V gene's germline CDR1 is SQVTM and CDR2 ANQGSEA. V shed 2 bases, J shed 5 bases, and the junction held 6 bases outside the gene matches. CDR3 sequence (DNA): TGCAGCGTTGAACCCGGGACTAGGGTAGATACGCAGTATTTT. The encoded protein is CSVEPGTRVDTQYF.

The rearrangement joins TRBV6-5 to TRBJ1-1, with D uncertain. The CDR3 consists of 15 residues. V was trimmed by 4 bases and J by 1 base, leaving 13 bases between them. From germline, CDR1 is MNHEY and CDR2 SVGAGI. CDR3 sequence reads: CASSSPRGGNTEAFF. CDR3 coding DNA: TGTGCCAGCAGTTCCCCCCGGGGAGGGAACACTGAAGCTTTCTTT.

This chain links TRBV7-7 with TRBJ1-4; weak D call: TRBD1 (6 bases). Germline CDR1 and CDR2: SSHAT and FNYEAQ (reference sequence). V was cut by 5 bases and J by 5 bases, with 15 bases left in between. The CDR3 has 15 residues. Here the CDR3 DNA reads TGTGCCAGCAGCCCAGGGGCGGGGGGAAATGAAAAACTGTTTTTT. Amino acids: CASSPGAGGNEKLFF.

This clone has more than one count but fewer than ten. This chain uses TRBV18 with TRBJ1-1, with a tentative D call TRBD1 (5 bases). V shed 2 bases and J shed 8 bases, with 12 bases lying between them. The CDR3 is 13 amino acids. Germline loops: CDR1 KGHSH, CDR2 LQKENI. CDR3 sequence reads: CASSPSGGQEAFF. In nucleotides, the CDR3 is TGTGCCAGCTCACCATCGGGCGGACAAGAAGCTTTCTTT.

Only one count was recorded for this clone. The chain uses TRBV11-3 and TRBJ2-2; TRBD2 aligns across 12 bases. With V trimmed by 1 base and J by 4 bases, 4 bases remained unmatched. Germline V gene data show CDR1 as SGHNT and CDR2 as YENEEA. The CDR3 runs to 17 residues. CDR3: CASSLGLAGVGTGELFF. The DNA of the CDR3 is TGTGCCAGCAGCTTAGGACTAGCGGGGGTCGGCACCGGGGAGCTGTTTTTT. The whole variable domain, filled in from reference TRBV11-3 and TRBJ2-2, reads EAGVVQSPRYKIIEKKQPVAFWCNPISGHNTLYWYLQNLGQGPELLIRYENEEAVDDSQLPKDRFSAERLKGVDSTLKIQPAELGDSAVYLCASSLGLAGVGTGELFFGEGSRLTVL.

This rearrangement joins TRBV9 to TRBJ2-1; 15 bases fit TRBD2. From germline, CDR1 is SGDLS and CDR2 YYNGEE. The CDR3 covers 14 residues. With 6 bases clipped from V and 8 bases from J, the junction kept 3 bases outside the gene matches. The CDR3 DNA sequence: TGTGCCAGCACCGGACTAGCGGGGGGGCATGAGCAGTTCTTC. Amino acids: CASTGLAGGHEQFF.

This chain connects TRBV2 to TRBJ1-6; 7 positions match TRBD1. The CDR3 sequence is 15 residues long. With V trimmed by 4 bases and J by 6 bases, 6 bases remained unmatched. The germline CDR1 and CDR2 sequences are SNHLY and FYNNEI. CDR3 region: CASSGDRNFNSPLHF. Written as DNA, the CDR3 is TGTGCCAGCAGTGGGGACAGAAATTTTAATTCACCCCTCCACTTT.

The chain recombines TRBV10-2 with TRBJ2-7; the match to TRBD2 covers 9 bases. Germline assignment: CDR1 WSHSY and CDR2 SAAADI. The CDR3 is 15 residues long. V lost 2 bases, J lost 3 bases, and 5 bases stayed unmatched. CDR3 loop: CASSETLAGNYEQYF. In DNA, the CDR3 is TGCGCCAGCAGTGAGACCCTAGCGGGGAACTACGAGCAGTACTTC.

V is TRBV29-1 and J is TRBJ2-7; D ambiguous. Germline assignment: CDR1 SQVTM and CDR2 ANQGSEA. V lost 7 bases and J lost 7, with 11 bases in between. The CDR3 is 10 amino acids. CDR3 DNA sequence: TGCAGCGGTTGGAGAGAAGAGCAGTACTTC. Protein product: CSGWREEQYF.

The genes are TRBV3-1 (or the pseudogene TRBV3-2) and TRBJ2-6, with 7 bases fitting TRBD2. CDR1 is LGHDT and CDR2 is YNNKEL in the germline V gene (reference sequence). There are 22 residues in the CDR3. V lost 2 bases to trimming and J lost 1 base; unmatched junction nucleotides: 20. For the CDR3, the DNA is TGTGCCAGCAGCCAACTAATGGGGGGGTCACGGATAATACTATCTGGGGCCAACGTCCTGACTTTC. It yields the protein CASSQLMGGSRIILSGANVLTF.